This is a list of T cell receptor beta chains from one sample in a study of OX40 agonist ivuxolimab in advanced cancers. This table comes from immunoSEQ multiplex PCR, and its TCRdb copy is limited to in-frame clones, with some not included. The sample includes 65,000 to 75,000 clones, approximately 80% of them seen just once. The sequencing used CD4+ or CD8+ T cells sorted from blood, collected in a trial of the OX40 agonist ivuxolimab. These receptors were obtained from an adult with an advanced solid tumor such as melanoma, head and neck, liver or kidney cancer. Each CDR3 is given with its conserved first and last residue. The order of the fields is clone size, D gene, J gene, V gene, CDR3 protein, CDR3 DNA. The D gene is left open where the match is weak. Rows may omit the clone size; those that give it use once, few, many or a size class.

once	TRBD1	TRBJ1-2	TRBV6-5	CASSYSRQGSGYGYTF	TGTGCCAGCAGTTACTCTCGACAGGGGTCCGGCTATGGCTACACCTTC
.	.	TRBJ2-3	TRBV5-1	CASSLARAEDTQYF	TGCGCCAGCAGCTTGGCTCGGGCGGAAGATACGCAGTATTTT
.	.	TRBJ2-3	TRBV5-1	CASSLAGRSTDTQYF	TGCGCCAGCAGCTTGGCAGGGAGGAGCACAGATACGCAGTATTTT
.	TRBD1	TRBJ1-1	TRBV2	CASSGTGGAGTEAFF	TGTGCCAGCAGTGGGACAGGGGGCGCGGGCACTGAAGCTTTCTTT
.	TRBD1	TRBJ1-1	TRBV19	CASSIKGGSEMNTEAFF	TGTGCCAGTAGTATAAAAGGGGGCAGCGAAATGAACACTGAAGCTTTCTTT
once	TRBD1	TRBJ1-4	TRBV5-4	CASSLGQGPEKLFF	TGTGCCAGCAGCTTGGGACAGGGCCCTGAAAAACTGTTTTTT
.	.	TRBJ2-3	TRBV11-2	CASSLDSVGDRSTDTQYF	TGTGCCAGCAGCTTAGATTCCGTTGGAGACAGGTCCACAGATACGCAGTATTTT
.	.	TRBJ1-1	TRBV25-1	CASSEQQGWNTEAFF	TGTGCCAGCAGTGAGCAACAGGGCTGGAACACTGAAGCTTTCTTT
.	.	TRBJ1-4	TRBV5-1	CASSVALTTNEKLFF	TGCGCCAGCAGCGTGGCCCTAACAACTAATGAAAAACTGTTTTTT
.	TRBD1	TRBJ1-2	TRBV11-2	CASSSGQHGYTF	TGTGCCAGCAGCTCGGGACAGCATGGCTACACCTTC
.	.	TRBJ1-1	TRBV9	CASSVKGVANTEAFF	TGTGCCAGCAGCGTAAAGGGGGTGGCTAACACTGAAGCTTTCTTT
.	.	TRBJ2-1	TRBV6-6	CASREGLIYNEQFF	TGTGCCAGCAGAGAGGGACTGATCTACAATGAGCAGTTCTTC
.	TRBD2	TRBJ2-1	TRBV2	CASRGGASGQWDEQFF	TGTGCCAGCAGAGGGGGGGCTAGCGGGCAGTGGGATGAGCAGTTCTTC
.	.	TRBJ2-1	TRBV7-2	CASSGRSVGEQFF	TGTGCCAGCAGCGGGAGGTCTGTCGGTGAGCAGTTCTTC
.	TRBD2	TRBJ2-1	TRBV29-1	CSVEWVAGNEQFF	TGCAGCGTTGAATGGGTAGCGGGGAATGAGCAGTTCTTC
.	.	TRBJ2-7	TRBV28	CASSLYGQGQYEQYF	TGTGCCAGCAGTCTGTACGGTCAGGGACAATACGAGCAGTACTTC
.	TRBD1	TRBJ1-2	TRBV10-1	CASSESRGKNGYTF	TGCGCCAGCAGTGAGTCCAGGGGGAAGAATGGCTACACCTTC
few	.	TRBJ2-3	TRBV2	CASSEEGSGTDTQYF	TGTGCCAGCAGTGAAGAGGGAAGCGGCACAGATACGCAGTATTTT
once	.	TRBJ1-3	TRBV2	CASRTDSGNTIYF	TGTGCCAGCCGGACAGACTCTGGAAACACCATATATTTT
.	TRBD2	TRBJ2-2	TRBV5-1	CASSSGAGGSNTGELFF	TGCGCCAGCAGCTCCGGCGCGGGGGGGAGCAACACCGGGGAGCTGTTTTTT
.	TRBD2	TRBJ2-7	TRBV5-1	CASSVDGDYIYEQYF	TGCGCCAGCAGCGTGGACGGGGACTACATATACGAGCAGTACTTC
.	TRBD1	TRBJ1-1	TRBV2	CASSAFTGGTEAFF	TGTGCCAGCAGTGCCTTTACAGGGGGCACTGAAGCTTTCTTT
.	TRBD1	TRBJ1-2	TRBV6-1	CASSEREGAGYGYTF	TGTGCCAGCAGTGAAAGGGAGGGGGCTGGCTATGGCTACACCTTC
.	TRBD1	TRBJ1-1	TRBV6-5	CASSFRQGLFEAFF	TGTGCCAGCAGTTTTCGACAGGGGCTGTTCGAGGCTTTCTTT
once	.	TRBJ2-5	TRBV27	CASSFGQPFGTQYF	TGTGCCAGCAGTTTTGGCCAGCCGTTTGGGACCCAGTACTTC
few	.	TRBJ2-1	TRBV11-2	CASSPVGERNREQFF	TGTGCCAGCAGCCCGGTCGGGGAGAGAAATAGGGAGCAGTTCTTC
.	TRBD2	TRBJ2-5	TRBV19	CASSPSLAGYQETQYF	TGTGCCAGTAGTCCATCACTAGCGGGGTACCAAGAGACCCAGTACTTC
.	TRBD1	TRBJ1-5	TRBV4-2	CASSQGAWTGGEQPQHF	TGTGCCAGCAGCCAAGGGGCATGGACAGGGGGGGAACAGCCCCAGCATTTT
.	.	TRBJ2-7	TRBV5-1	CASSLNGVYEQYF	TGCGCCAGCAGCTTGAATGGGGTCTACGAGCAGTACTTC
.	.	TRBJ2-2	TRBV5-6	CASSLLHLADTGELFF	TGTGCCAGCAGCTTGCTCCATCTCGCTGACACCGGGGAGCTGTTTTTT
.	.	TRBJ2-5	TRBV14	CASSRHSIPGIETQYF	TGTGCCAGCAGCCGCCACAGTATCCCTGGGATAGAGACCCAGTACTTC
.	TRBD1	TRBJ1-2	TRBV6-4	CASSETGDYGYTF	TGTGCCAGCAGTGAGACAGGGGACTATGGCTACACCTTC
few	.	TRBJ2-3	TRBV29-1	CSGAGYSDTDTQYF	TGCAGCGGTGCCGGTTACTCTGACACAGATACGCAGTATTTT
few	.	TRBJ1-2	TRBV6-6	CASSQQQGVNYGYTF	TGTGCCAGCAGTCAACAACAGGGTGTTAACTATGGCTACACCTTC
few	TRBD1	TRBJ2-1	TRBV4-1	CASSLTETGPNEQFF	TGCGCCAGCAGCCTCACGGAGACAGGGCCCAATGAGCAGTTCTTC
.	.	TRBJ1-1	TRBV29-1	CSVERSTNTEAFF	TGCAGCGTTGAACGCAGTACGAACACTGAAGCTTTCTTT
.	.	TRBJ1-4	TRBV5-5	CASSLVGKLFF	TGTGCCAGCAGCTTGGTTGGAAAACTGTTTTTT
.	.	TRBJ2-6	TRBV4-1	CASSQPWGGANVLTF	TGCGCCAGCAGCCAACCCTGGGGTGGGGCCAACGTCCTGACTTTC
.	.	TRBJ1-3	TRBV18	CASSPPAAASNTIYF	TGTGCCAGCTCACCACCCGCGGCAGCCTCAAACACCATATATTTT
.	.	TRBJ2-7	TRBV9	CASGKVSYEQYF	TGTGCCAGCGGAAAAGTCTCCTACGAGCAGTACTTC
once	.	TRBJ2-5	TRBV19	CASSTSGVVIGETQYF	TGTGCCAGTAGTACGTCAGGGGTGGTAATTGGAGAGACCCAGTACTTC
.	.	TRBJ2-7	TRBV4-3	CASSQEGAANYEQYF	TGCGCCAGCAGCCAAGAGGGGGCGGCCAACTACGAGCAGTACTTC
.	.	TRBJ2-1	TRBV7-6	CASKQEDNEQFF	TGTGCCAGCAAACAGGAGGACAATGAGCAGTTCTTC
.	TRBD2	TRBJ2-2	TRBV10-3	CAISEGTSGGNTGELFF	TGTGCCATCAGTGAGGGGACTAGCGGGGGTAACACCGGGGAGCTGTTTTTT
once	.	TRBJ1-1	TRBV9	CASSVVPDSLQMRSFF	TGTGCCAGCAGCGTAGTACCGGACAGTCTTCAGATGAGGTCTTTCTTT
.	.	TRBJ2-2	TRBV25-1	CASSEFGVATGELFF	TGTGCCAGCAGTGAATTCGGGGTTGCCACCGGGGAGCTGTTTTTT
.	TRBD1	TRBJ1-2	TRBV19	CASTGKGTVRNYGYTF	TGTGCCAGTACCGGAAAAGGGACAGTCAGAAACTATGGCTACACCTTC
.	TRBD2	TRBJ2-6	TRBV9	CASSVALAGWSGANVLTF	TGTGCCAGCAGCGTAGCTCTAGCGGGGTGGTCTGGGGCCAACGTCCTGACTTTC
.	TRBD2	TRBJ2-1	TRBV7-6	CASSSDWLADPSSYNEQFF	TGTGCCAGCAGCTCGGACTGGCTAGCGGATCCGAGCTCCTACAATGAGCAGTTCTTC
.	.	TRBJ2-3	TRBV9	CASSEPFGDNEGDTQYF	TGTGCCAGCAGCGAACCCTTCGGGGACAACGAGGGAGATACGCAGTATTTT
.	TRBD1	TRBJ2-4	TRBV9	CASSETGAGNIQYF	TGTGCCAGCAGCGAGACAGGGGCAGGAAACATTCAGTACTTC
.	.	TRBJ2-3	TRBV30	CAWSVTADTQYF	TGTGCCTGGAGTGTCACCGCAGATACGCAGTATTTT
few	.	TRBJ1-5	TRBV2	CASSGGWNQPQHF	TGTGCCAGCAGCGGGGGGTGGAATCAGCCCCAGCATTTT
.	.	TRBJ1-2	TRBV29-1	CSVATGIYGYTF	TGCAGCGTTGCTACAGGAATATATGGCTACACCTTC
.	.	TRBJ1-4	TRBV7-9	CASSGRDMKEEKLFF	TGTGCCAGCAGCGGCCGGGACATGAAAGAGGAAAAACTGTTTTTT